This is a list of T cell receptor beta chains from one sample in a study of blood T cell repertoires in COVID-19. Sequencing used immunoSEQ multiplex PCR; TCRdb keeps in-frame clones, though not all of them. Of about 94,000 clones in the sample, over 65% were seen once. Input material: peripheral blood. All receptors come from a man in his 70s with COVID-19, enrolled during active disease. CDR3s include the opening cysteine and the closing phenylalanine or tryptophan. D genes are given only for firm matches. Clone size is not always given. Where it is, it says once, few, many or a class for expanded clones.

abundance	j_gene	v_gene	d_gene	CDR3aa	CDR3nt
few	TRBJ1-4	TRBV3-1/TRBV3-2	.	CASSQRVREKLFF	TGTGCCAGCAGCCAACGAGTCCGGGAAAAACTGTTTTTT
.	TRBJ1-3	TRBV28	TRBD1	CASRFTGVDDTIYF	TGTGCCAGCAGATTTACAGGGGTAGATGACACCATATATTTT
.	TRBJ1-1	TRBV7-9	TRBD1	CASNNLPGQSKNTEAFF	TGTGCCAGCAACAACCTCCCGGGACAGAGCAAGAACACTGAAGCTTTCTTT
many	TRBJ2-5	TRBV7-2	.	CASSSAYKETQYF	TGTGCCAGCAGCTCAGCGTATAAAGAGACCCAGTACTTC
.	TRBJ2-6	TRBV7-2	.	CASSLAAGALGANVLTF	TGTGCCAGCAGCTTAGCGGCGGGGGCGCTTGGGGCCAACGTCCTGACTTTC
.	TRBJ1-6	TRBV27	TRBD1	CASRPNRGLNSPLHF	TGTGCCAGCAGACCTAACAGGGGGTTGAATTCACCCCTCCACTTT
.	TRBJ1-6	TRBV19	.	CASSPGNYSPLHF	TGTGCCAGTAGTCCAGGGAATTATTCACCCCTCCACTTT
few	TRBJ1-6	TRBV4-2	.	CASRLDSSSYNSPLHF	TGTGCCAGCAGACTGGACAGCTCAAGTTATAATTCACCCCTCCACTTT
.	TRBJ1-5	TRBV28	TRBD1	CASSLADRASNQPQHF	TGTGCCAGCAGTTTAGCGGACAGGGCTAGCAATCAGCCCCAGCATTTT
.	TRBJ2-1	TRBV10-2	.	CASTKSNEQFF	TGCGCCAGCACCAAATCCAATGAGCAGTTCTTC
.	TRBJ1-5	TRBV10-1	TRBD1	CASSERDRLLNQPQHF	TGCGCCAGCAGTGAGAGGGACAGGCTGTTGAATCAGCCCCAGCATTTT
once	TRBJ2-7	TRBV7-2	TRBD1	CASSSHRGAYEQYF	TGTGCCAGCAGCTCCCACAGGGGGGCCTACGAGCAGTACTTC
.	TRBJ1-2	TRBV19	TRBD1	CASEPGQGFGYTF	TGTGCCAGTGAGCCGGGACAGGGATTCGGCTACACCTTC
once	TRBJ2-3	TRBV6-4	TRBD2	CASRPGLAGADTQYF	TGTGCCAGCCGACCGGGACTAGCGGGAGCAGATACGCAGTATTTT
.	TRBJ1-1	TRBV14	.	CASSQDVAEAFF	TGTGCCAGCAGCCAAGATGTAGCTGAAGCTTTCTTT
.	TRBJ2-5	TRBV11-3	.	CASSLDSQETQYF	TGTGCCAGCAGCTTAGACTCCCAAGAGACCCAGTACTTC
once	TRBJ2-1	TRBV28	.	CASSFPLTGRGHNEQFF	TGTGCCAGCAGTTTCCCCCTCACAGGGAGGGGACACAATGAGCAGTTCTTC
.	TRBJ2-5	TRBV15	.	CATRSGGGAVDLETQYF	TGTGCCACCAGATCCGGTGGAGGCGCAGTTGATTTGGAGACCCAGTACTTC
.	TRBJ2-4	TRBV11-2	TRBD1	CASSTDRGSKNIQYF	TGTGCCAGCAGCACGGACAGGGGCAGTAAAAACATTCAGTACTTC
.	TRBJ1-5	TRBV25-1	.	CASSLGNQPQHF	TGTGCCAGCAGCCTCGGCAATCAGCCCCAGCATTTT
.	TRBJ2-2	TRBV19	TRBD2	CATARGASRYTGELFF	TGTGCCACCGCGCGGGGGGCTAGTAGGTACACCGGGGAGCTGTTTTTT
.	TRBJ2-3	TRBV25-1	TRBD2	CASSDFPSGRTDTQYF	TGTGCCAGCAGTGACTTCCCTAGCGGGAGGACAGATACGCAGTATTTT
once	TRBJ1-6	TRBV20-1	.	CSASQQGSSSYNSPLHF	TGCAGTGCTAGTCAACAGGGATCCAGCTCCTATAATTCACCCCTCCACTTT
.	TRBJ2-1	TRBV4-3	.	CASSQEYGTKYNEQFF	TGCGCCAGCAGCCAAGAATACGGTACGAAATACAATGAGCAGTTCTTC
.	TRBJ2-2	TRBV28	TRBD1	CASSLGQGLLSGELFF	TGTGCCAGCAGTTTAGGACAGGGGTTGTTGAGTGGGGAGCTGTTTTTT
once	TRBJ2-6	TRBV4-2	.	CASSQYSGGSSGANVLTF	TGTGCCAGCAGCCAATATAGCGGAGGGAGCTCTGGGGCCAACGTCCTGACTTTC
.	TRBJ2-3	TRBV21-1	.	CASSGTGQGPSTDTQYF	TGTGCCAGCTCAGGAACCGGACAGGGTCCTAGCACAGATACGCAGTATTTT
.	TRBJ2-1	TRBV5-1	.	CASSPNSMSYNEQFF	TGCGCCAGCAGCCCTAACAGTATGTCCTACAATGAGCAGTTCTTC
.	TRBJ1-1	TRBV7-2	.	CASSLVGSTEAFF	TGTGCCAGCAGCTTAGTGGGCAGCACTGAAGCTTTCTTT
.	TRBJ2-1	TRBV15	.	CATAPDSGNNEQFF	TGTGCCACCGCCCCCGATAGCGGAAACAATGAGCAGTTCTTC
few	TRBJ1-1	TRBV3-1/TRBV3-2	TRBD1	CASSQTGRIGEAFF	TGTGCCAGCAGCCAGACAGGGAGAATTGGTGAAGCTTTCTTT
.	TRBJ1-1	TRBV2	.	CASRVGDTWNTEAFF	TGTGCCAGCAGAGTTGGGGACACCTGGAACACTGAAGCTTTCTTT
.	TRBJ2-3	TRBV28	TRBD1	CASSLFLGTGGTDTQYF	TGTGCCAGCAGTTTATTCTTAGGGACAGGGGGCACAGATACGCAGTATTTT
.	TRBJ2-1	TRBV18	TRBD2	CASSPRGAGANNEQFF	TGTGCCAGCTCACCAAGGGGAGCGGGAGCTAACAATGAGCAGTTCTTC
.	TRBJ1-1	TRBV5-1	TRBD1	CASSLDLQGVTEAFF	TGCGCCAGCAGCTTGGACTTACAGGGGGTCACTGAAGCTTTCTTT
few	TRBJ2-2	TRBV6-2/TRBV6-3	.	CASSPFGELFF	TGTGCCAGCAGCCCCTTCGGGGAGCTGTTTTTT
many	TRBJ1-1	TRBV6-5	TRBD1	CASSYLQGAEAFF	TGTGCCAGCAGTTACCTCCAGGGGGCTGAAGCTTTCTTT
.	TRBJ1-5	TRBV7-2	TRBD1	CASSPRTGEGQPQHF	TGTGCCAGCAGCCCCAGGACAGGGGAGGGACAGCCCCAGCATTTT
.	TRBJ2-1	TRBV5-1	TRBD2	CASSLVGTSANNEQFF	TGCGCCAGCAGCTTGGTAGGGACTAGCGCTAACAATGAGCAGTTCTTC
.	TRBJ1-1	TRBV10-3	TRBD1	CAIRTGQATHEAFF	TGTGCCATCAGAACGGGACAGGCCACCCATGAAGCTTTCTTT
.	TRBJ1-4	TRBV5-1	.	CASSLDLGGEKLFF	TGCGCCAGCAGCTTAGACCTCGGGGGGGAAAAACTGTTTTTT
.	TRBJ1-5	TRBV28	.	CASSFGRVWSSNQPQHF	TGTGCCAGCAGTTTCGGCAGGGTTTGGAGCAGCAATCAGCCCCAGCATTTT
.	TRBJ2-7	TRBV7-2	TRBD1	CASSGQGAGEQYF	TGTGCCAGCTCGGGACAGGGGGCGGGCGAGCAGTACTTC
.	TRBJ2-3	TRBV2	.	CASNRVGRTDTQYF	TGTGCCAGCAACAGGGTGGGCCGCACAGATACGCAGTATTTT
.	TRBJ1-1	TRBV7-9	TRBD1	CASSPGRGHTEAFF	TGTGCCAGCAGCCCCGGTAGGGGGCACACTGAAGCTTTCTTT
.	TRBJ2-7	TRBV7-9	TRBD2	CASSQHLGLAGGGPYEQYF	TGTGCCAGCAGCCAACACCTGGGACTAGCGGGAGGGGGTCCCTACGAGCAGTACTTC
.	TRBJ1-1	TRBV5-1	TRBD1	CASSLVAGQHTEAFF	TGCGCCAGCAGCTTGGTTGCGGGACAGCATACTGAAGCTTTCTTT
.	TRBJ2-3	TRBV3-1/TRBV3-2	.	CASSQGPSEVDTQYF	TGTGCCAGCAGCCAAGGCCCTAGCGAGGTCGATACGCAGTATTTT
.	TRBJ2-1	TRBV7-3	TRBD2	CASSLKSRIAGVTYNEQFF	TGTGCCAGCAGCTTAAAGTCAAGGATAGCGGGAGTTACCTACAATGAGCAGTTCTTC
.	TRBJ1-2	TRBV28	.	CASSLLSLGSNYGYTF	TGTGCCAGCAGTTTACTCTCCTTAGGGAGTAACTATGGCTACACCTTC
.	TRBJ1-2	TRBV6-6	.	CASGAGDGFYGYTF	TGTGCCAGCGGAGCGGGGGATGGGTTCTATGGCTACACCTTC
once	TRBJ2-7	TRBV6-1	.	CASSERTYEQYF	TGTGCCAGCAGTGAGAGGACCTACGAGCAGTACTTC
.	TRBJ2-3	TRBV29-1	TRBD1	CSVVGTEHTQYF	TGCAGCGTTGTGGGGACAGAACATACGCAGTATTTT
.	TRBJ2-3	TRBV6-6	TRBD2	CASSPGLAGPSTDTQYF	TGTGCCAGCAGTCCGGGACTAGCGGGACCAAGCACAGATACGCAGTATTTT
once	TRBJ2-2	TRBV7-8	.	CASSIGTLNTGELFF	TGTGCCAGCAGCATCGGGACACTCAACACCGGGGAGCTGTTTTTT
.	TRBJ2-7	TRBV5-1	TRBD2	CASSRTSAEPYEQYF	TGCGCCAGCAGCCGAACTAGCGCCGAACCCTACGAGCAGTACTTC